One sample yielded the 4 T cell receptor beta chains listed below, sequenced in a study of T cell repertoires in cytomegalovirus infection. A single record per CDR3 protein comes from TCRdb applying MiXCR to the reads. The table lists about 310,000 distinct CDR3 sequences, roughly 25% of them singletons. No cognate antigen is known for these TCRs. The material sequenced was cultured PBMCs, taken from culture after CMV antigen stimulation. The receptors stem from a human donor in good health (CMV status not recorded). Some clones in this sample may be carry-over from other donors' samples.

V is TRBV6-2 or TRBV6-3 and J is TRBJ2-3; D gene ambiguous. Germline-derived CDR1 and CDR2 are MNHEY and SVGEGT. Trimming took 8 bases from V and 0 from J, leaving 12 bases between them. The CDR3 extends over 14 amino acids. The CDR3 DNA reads TGTGCCAGCGAACAGACCTCTAGCACAGATACGCAGTATTTT. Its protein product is CASEQTSSTDTQYF.

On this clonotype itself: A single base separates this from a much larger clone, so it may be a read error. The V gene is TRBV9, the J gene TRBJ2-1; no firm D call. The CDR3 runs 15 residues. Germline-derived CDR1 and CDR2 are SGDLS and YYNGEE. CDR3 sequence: CDSSVGAENYNEQFF. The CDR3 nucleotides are TGTGACAGCAGCGTAGGAGCAGAAAACTACAATGAGCAGTTCTTC.

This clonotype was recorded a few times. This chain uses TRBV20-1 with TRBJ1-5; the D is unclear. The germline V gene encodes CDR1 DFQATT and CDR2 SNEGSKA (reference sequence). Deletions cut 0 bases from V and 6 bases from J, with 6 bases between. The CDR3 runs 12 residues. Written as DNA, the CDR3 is TGCAGTGCTAGAGAGGGAAGTCAGCCCCAGCATTTT. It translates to CSAREGSQPQHF.

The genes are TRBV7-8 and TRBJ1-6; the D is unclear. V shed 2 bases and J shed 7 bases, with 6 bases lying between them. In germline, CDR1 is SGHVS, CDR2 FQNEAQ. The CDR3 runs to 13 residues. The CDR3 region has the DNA TGTGCCAGCAGCTTAATAGGAAATTCACCCCTCCACTTT. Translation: CASSLIGNSPLHF.